The 27 T cell receptor beta chains below were found in one sample sequenced in a study of blood T cell repertoires in COVID-19. Only in-frame clones appear in the TCRdb table, and some are missing; sequencing was by immunoSEQ multiplex PCR. Found here are roughly 70,000 clones, around nine tenths of them singletons; the top ten hold around 1.5%. The sequenced sample was peripheral blood. Receptors were obtained from a human donor in a cohort sampled during active COVID-19.

The rearrangement uses TRBV5-1 and TRBJ2-5; 9 bases are shared with TRBD1. CDR1 is SGHRS and CDR2 is YFSETQ in the germline V gene. The CDR3 loop spans 15 amino acids. V dropped 4 bases and J dropped 2; count of bases not matched to a gene: 6. The CDR3 DNA reads as TGCGCCAGCAGCCCCGACAGGGGGATTCAAGAGACCCAGTACTTC. Its translation is CASSPDRGIQETQYF.

The CDR3 DNA sequence: TGTGCCAGTAGTGAGGACTGGAGCTCCTACGAGCAGTACTTC. This sequence encodes CASSEDWSSYEQYF. The chain recombines TRBV19 with TRBJ2-7; tentatively, D is TRBD2 (5 bases). CDR3 length equals 14 residues. Germline V lookup: CDR1 LNHDA, CDR2 SQIVND (reference sequence). The V end was cut by 5 bases, the J end by 0 bases, with 11 bases between.

This clone was recorded once. The chain employs TRBV19 and TRBJ2-4; D gene unclear. This CDR3 contains 17 residues. The V end lost 4 bases, the J end lost 1 base, and 17 bases lay between the germline ends. Germline V gene lookup returns CDR1 LNHDA and CDR2 SQIVND (reference sequence). CDR3: CASSRNPIPGAKNIQYF. Here the CDR3 DNA reads TGTGCCAGTAGTAGAAACCCCATCCCCGGGGCCAAAAACATTCAGTACTTC.

The V and J genes are TRBV24-1 and TRBJ2-1, with D maybe TRBD2 (7 bases). Germline loops: CDR1 KGHDR, CDR2 SFDVKD. The CDR3 runs 15 residues. The V end lost 1 base, the J end lost 8 bases, and 14 bases lay between the germline ends. As DNA, the CDR3 is TGTGCCACCAGTGATTTTCAGGGGACTACAGATGAGCAGTTCTTC. Encoded protein: CATSDFQGTTDEQFF.

In this sample, this clone turned up a few times. The chain recombines TRBV6-5 with TRBJ2-3; D is ambiguous. V dropped 2 bases and J dropped 7 bases, with 10 bases sitting between them. CDR3 length: 13 amino acids. Germline V gene sequence: CDR1 MNHEY, CDR2 SVGAGI. CDR3 nucleotide sequence: TGTGCCAGCAGTTACACGACTGGCAATACGCAGTATTTT. It codes for CASSYTTGNTQYF.

The rearrangement links TRBV5-4 to TRBJ2-1, with D perhaps matching TRBD1 (5 bases). Trimming removed 1 base at V and 7 bases at J, with 9 bases between. The CDR3 has 13 residues. The germline V gene encodes CDR1 SGHNT and CDR2 YYREEE (reference sequence). CDR3 nucleotides: TGTGCCAGCAGCTTGAGGGGTGTAAATGAGCAGTTCTTC. It codes for CASSLRGVNEQFF.

The V call is TRBV28, the J call TRBJ1-2, with a weak D call TRBD1 (5 bases). The CDR3 consists of 11 residues. Germline V CDR1 and CDR2: MDHEN, SYDVKM. Trimming removed 8 bases at V and 5 bases at J, with 9 bases between. The CDR3 reads CASGEGYGYTF. CDR3 in DNA: TGTGCCAGCGGGGAGGGGTATGGCTACACCTTC.

Here the CDR3 reads CASSSSGTGRFYGYTF. Written as DNA, the CDR3 is TGTGCCAGCAGTTCCTCCGGGACAGGGCGATTCTATGGCTACACCTTC. The V and J genes are TRBV6-2 or TRBV6-3 and TRBJ1-2; 9 positions match TRBD1. CDR3 length equals 16 residues. Trimming cost V 4 bases and J 4 bases; bases outside gene matches: 10. Germline V CDR1 and CDR2: MNHEY, SVGEGT.

About this clone itself: The same CDR3 also results from other DNA sequences found in this sample. As DNA, the CDR3 is TGTGCCAGCGGGACTCATTACGAGCAGTACTTC. As protein: CASGTHYEQYF. J is TRBJ2-7 and V is TRBV2; possible D gene TRBD2, 6 bases. The CDR3 contains 11 residues. Germline V lookup: CDR1 SNHLY, CDR2 FYNNEI. The V end was cut by 8 bases, the J end by 4 bases, with 9 bases between. The complete variable domain, with remaining parts taken from reference TRBV2 and TRBJ2-7, reads EPEVTQTPSHQVTQMGQEVILRCVPISNHLYFYWYRQILGQKVEFLVSFYNNEISEKSEIFDDQFSVERPDGSNFTLKIRSTKLEDSAMYFCASGTHYEQYFGPGTRLTVT.

The J gene is TRBJ2-1, the V gene TRBV5-4; 11 positions agree with TRBD1. This CDR3 contains 19 residues. V dropped 0 bases and J dropped 6; count of bases not matched to a gene: 14. Germline lookup yields CDR1 SGHNT and CDR2 YYREEE (reference sequence). DNA of the CDR3: TGTGCCAGCAGCTTGGTCGGACAGGGGGCTTCTAGGACTAGCAATGAGCAGTTCTTC. It is translated as CASSLVGQGASRTSNEQFF.

Here the CDR3 DNA reads TGTGCCAGCAGTTCCTGGGGGCAGGGAAACACTGAAGCTTTCTTT. As protein: CASSSWGQGNTEAFF. The rearrangement joins TRBV28 to TRBJ1-1, with a weak D call TRBD1 (6 bases). The CDR3 has 15 residues. Between the trimmed V and J ends, which lost 4 bases and 2 bases, there was a span of 14 bases. The germline gives CDR1 MDHEN, CDR2 SYDVKM.

The chain is built from TRBV7-6 and TRBJ2-5; 10 bases align to TRBD2. Trimming at V came to 1 base and at J to 4 bases, leaving 6 bases not matched to a gene. Germline V CDR1 and CDR2: SGHVS, FNYEAQ. The CDR3 length is 16 residues. The DNA for the CDR3 is TGTGCCAGCAGCTTAGTAGCGGGAGGTTCCGGAGAGACCCAGTACTTC. It codes for CASSLVAGGSGETQYF.

The chain joins TRBV6-1 to TRBJ2-7, with D tentatively TRBD1 (5 bases). Germline V gives CDR1 MNHNS, CDR2 SASEGT. The CDR3 has 14 amino acids. V gave up 2 bases and J gave up 7 bases, with 15 bases separating them. In DNA, the CDR3 is TGTGCCAGCAGTGAACAGGCAGGGCGTGATGAGCAGTACGTC. Its translation: CASSEQAGRDEQYV.

This chain uses TRBV4-2 with TRBJ1-2; 9 nucleotides match TRBD1. The germline V gene encodes CDR1 LGHNA and CDR2 YNFKEQ. The CDR3 is 17 amino acids. V dropped 5 bases and J dropped 3; count of bases not matched to a gene: 13. The CDR3 region is CASSSQRDRESHYGYTF. The CDR3 DNA follows: TGTGCCAGCAGCTCACAGAGGGACAGGGAGTCACACTATGGCTACACCTTC.

The chain employs TRBV5-1 and TRBJ2-5; 12 bases match TRBD2. Losses at the gene ends were 2 bases for V and 1 base for J; bases not matched to a gene: 6. The CDR3 has 17 residues. CDR1 is SGHRS and CDR2 is YFSETQ in the germline V gene. The CDR3 is CASSFGAGLAGQETQYF. CDR3 DNA sequence: TGCGCCAGCAGCTTTGGGGCGGGACTAGCGGGCCAAGAGACCCAGTACTTC.

The genes are TRBV6-6 and TRBJ2-3; 8 bases are a match to TRBD2. CDR3 length: 15 residues. The germline V gene has CDR1 MNHNY and CDR2 SVGAGI (reference sequence). Trimming at V came to 6 bases and at J to 1 base, leaving 6 bases not matched to a gene. CDR3 protein: CASSGRALGTDTQYF. The CDR3 DNA reads as TGTGCCAGCAGCGGGAGGGCCCTCGGCACAGATACGCAGTATTTT.

The chain combines TRBV6-2 or TRBV6-3 with TRBJ1-2; D is uncertain. Germline-derived CDR1 and CDR2 are MNHEY and SVGEGT. Trimming removed 1 base at V and 4 bases at J, with 7 bases between. There are 13 residues in the CDR3. The DNA for the CDR3 is TGTGCCAGCAGTTACTGGGCTGGCTATGGCTACACCTTC. This codes for CASSYWAGYGYTF.

The chain links TRBV2 to TRBJ2-7; 7 positions agree with TRBD1. The CDR3 extends over 12 amino acids. The germline gives CDR1 SNHLY, CDR2 FYNNEI. Losses at the gene ends were 6 bases for V and 3 bases for J; bases not matched to a gene: 2. The CDR3 DNA sequence: TGTGCCAGCAGGGGGACAGACTACGAGCAGTACGTC. Its translation is CASRGTDYEQYV.

J is TRBJ2-7 and V is TRBV7-2; D is unresolved. The V gene lost 1 base and the J gene lost 1 base, with 11 bases spanning the gap. The CDR3 runs 15 residues. In germline, CDR1 is SGHTA, CDR2 FQGNSA. CDR3 loop: CASSLDPLRSYEQYF. The CDR3 region has the DNA TGTGCCAGCAGCTTAGATCCACTCCGGTCCTACGAGCAGTACTTC.

CDR3 region: CASSRTGAGANVLTF. CDR3 DNA sequence: TGCGCCAGCAGCCGGACAGGGGCCGGGGCCAACGTCCTGACTTTC. The chain couples TRBV23-1 to TRBJ2-6; 9 bases match TRBD1. TRBV23-1 is labeled an ORF, and its function is uncertain. The CDR3 spans 15 residues. Trimming took 6 bases from V and 4 from J; bases not matched to a gene: 4.

J is TRBJ1-5 and V is TRBV24-1, with TRBD1 matching 9 bases. With 4 bases clipped from V and 6 bases from J, the junction kept 6 bases outside the gene matches. From germline, CDR1 is KGHDR and CDR2 SFDVKD. The CDR3 runs 15 residues. CDR3 in DNA: TGTGCCACCAGTGACCCAGGACAGGGGTCTCAGCCCCAGCATTTT. Protein sequence: CATSDPGQGSQPQHF.

V usage is TRBV29-1 and J usage is TRBJ1-5; 7 nucleotides match TRBD1. Germline CDR1 is SQVTM and CDR2 is ANQGSEA. The junction had 4 bases not matched to a gene; V was cut back by 5 bases and J by 3 bases. The CDR3 has 13 amino acids. This chain's CDR3 is CSVTTGVNQPQHF. In DNA, the CDR3 is TGCAGCGTTACAACAGGGGTCAATCAGCCCCAGCATTTT.

The V gene is TRBV6-5, the J gene TRBJ2-1; possibly TRBD2 for D (5 bases). Germline lookup yields CDR1 MNHEY and CDR2 SVGAGI. This CDR3 region has 13 residues. The V end was cut by 11 bases, the J end by 4 bases, with 15 bases between. The CDR3 loop reads CAVTLGAYNEQFF. The CDR3 nucleotides read TGTGCCGTAACCCTGGGAGCTTACAATGAGCAGTTCTTC.

This clone was found a few times. The chain recombines TRBV4-1 with TRBJ2-5; 16 positions agree with TRBD2. With V trimmed by 0 bases and J by 2 bases, 3 bases remained unmatched. Germline V lookup: CDR1 MGHRA, CDR2 YSYEKL. This CDR3 is 18 amino acids long. The CDR3 nucleotides are TGCGCCAGCAGCCAAGATTTGGGACTAGCGGGAGGGCAAGAGACCCAGTACTTC. The encoded protein is CASSQDLGLAGGQETQYF.

The chain has TRBV19 and TRBJ2-1, with D perhaps TRBD1 (6 bases). Germline values: CDR1 LNHDA, CDR2 SQIVND (reference sequence). With 3 bases removed from V and 6 bases from J, the gap between germline ends came to 15 bases. There are 15 residues in the CDR3. CDR3 coding DNA: TGTGCCAGTAGTATTGGGGGCTCTAGCATCAATGAGCAGTTCTTC. Encoded protein: CASSIGGSSINEQFF.

J is TRBJ2-7 and V is TRBV21-1; the table's D call TRBD1 went unverified against the DNA. TRBV21-1 has pseudogene status. This CDR3 contains 16 residues. This CDR3 reads CASSPQPTPPSYEQYF. The CDR3 nucleotides are TGTGCCAGCAGCCCCCAACCGACACCTCCCTCCTACGAGCAGTACTTC.

A remark on this clone: This could be a read error, since a much larger clone is one nucleotide away. The chain has TRBV10-3 and TRBJ2-3; 10 nucleotides agree with TRBD1. Germline V lookup: CDR1 ENHRY, CDR2 SYGVKD. CDR3 length: 15 amino acids. V dropped 3 bases and J dropped 1; count of bases not matched to a gene: 1. The CDR3 region is CAISDGTGGTDTQYF. In DNA, the CDR3 is TGTGCCATCAGTGACGGGACAGGGGGCACAGATACGCAGTATTTT.